The rows below give T cell receptor beta chains drawn from one sample of a study of control samples from healthy donors and cancer patients. Data came from immunoSEQ multiplex PCR; TCRdb stores just in-frame clones and leaves some out. The sample lists approximately 170,000 clones; roughly 91% were seen once. Sequenced: blood. These receptors were obtained from a woman in her thirties in good health. Each CDR3 is given with its conserved first and last residue. Fields, in order: J gene, V gene, clone size, D gene, CDR3 protein, CDR3 DNA. The D gene is left open where the match is weak. Part of the rows lack a size; the others show once, few, many or a class for expanded clones.

TRBJ1-3	TRBV4-1	NA	NA	CASSHPGGNTIYF	TGCGCCAGCAGCCATCCAGGGGGAAACACCATATATTTT
TRBJ2-1	TRBV4-3	NA	TRBD1	CASSQDPDRATSMDEQFF	TGCGCCAGCAGCCAAGACCCGGACAGGGCCACTAGTATGGATGAGCAGTTCTTC
TRBJ1-1	TRBV6-5	NA	NA	CASSYSGGMNTEAFF	TGTGCCAGCAGTTACTCGGGAGGGATGAACACTGAAGCTTTCTTT
TRBJ1-1	TRBV6-4	NA	TRBD1	CASSDGAGGTEAFF	TGTGCCAGCAGTGACGGCGCAGGGGGCACTGAAGCTTTCTTT
TRBJ2-3	TRBV5-1	NA	NA	CASSLALDTQYF	TGCGCCAGCAGCTTGGCCCTGGATACGCAGTATTTT
TRBJ1-6	TRBV7-8	NA	TRBD1	CASSLVGFTGVSPLHF	TGTGCCAGCAGCTTAGTAGGTTTCACAGGGGTTTCACCCCTCCACTTT
TRBJ1-6	TRBV10-3	NA	TRBD1	CAIRGTGGNSPLHF	TGTGCCATCAGAGGGACAGGGGGTAATTCACCCCTCCACTTT
TRBJ2-7	TRBV18	NA	TRBD2	CASSPSGRGRYEQYF	TGTGCCAGCTCACCCAGCGGGAGGGGACGGTACGAGCAGTACTTC
TRBJ2-1	TRBV10-3	NA	NA	CAISGFSAHEQFF	TGTGCCATCAGTGGGTTTAGCGCCCATGAGCAGTTCTTC
TRBJ2-1	TRBV6-5	NA	TRBD2	CASSRLAGNGNEQFF	TGTGCCAGCAGCCGACTAGCGGGAAATGGTAATGAGCAGTTCTTC
TRBJ2-1	TRBV6-4	NA	TRBD2	CASSDLAGVGYNEQFF	TGTGCCAGCAGTGACCTAGCGGGAGTGGGGTACAATGAGCAGTTCTTC
TRBJ1-1	TRBV6-5	once	TRBD1	CASSYAGGRGTEAFF	TGTGCCAGCAGTTACGCAGGGGGCAGAGGAACTGAAGCTTTCTTT
TRBJ1-1	TRBV29-1	NA	NA	CRFAGWGNTEAFF	TGCAGATTTGCAGGGTGGGGGAACACTGAAGCTTTCTTT
TRBJ2-1	TRBV6-2/TRBV6-3	NA	TRBD2	CASSYGLAGANEQFF	TGTGCCAGCAGTTACGGACTAGCGGGAGCCAATGAGCAGTTCTTC
TRBJ1-6	TRBV2	NA	TRBD1	CASSGQGWNSPLHF	TGTGCCAGCAGTGGACAGGGTTGGAATTCACCCCTCCACTTT
TRBJ2-7	TRBV29-1	once	NA	CSVTSSYEQYF	TGCAGCGTTACCAGTAGTTACGAGCAGTACTTC
TRBJ2-5	TRBV12-5	NA	TRBD2	CASGLSRTSGRETQYF	TGTGCTAGTGGTCTGTCTCGGACTAGCGGCCGAGAGACCCAGTACTTC
TRBJ2-7	TRBV9	NA	NA	CASSVFSGSDEQYF	TGTGCCAGCAGCGTCTTCAGCGGGTCTGACGAGCAGTACTTC
TRBJ1-1	TRBV2	NA	NA	CASSDRGNTEAFF	TGTGCCAGCAGTGACAGGGGGAACACTGAAGCTTTCTTT